This entry lists 29 T cell receptor beta chains sequenced from one sample in a study of blood T cell repertoires in COVID-19 (dated by TCRdb to the early 2020s). The library was produced with the immunoSEQ multiplex PCR assay. TCRdb holds this immuneACCESS table with in-frame rearrangements only. Some clones are missing; in checked studies, unresolved V genes explain under half, and the rest has no known cause. The sample has around 150,000 clones on record, about 83% of them singletons. The ten largest clones take up roughly 17% of the sample. Material for sequencing was peripheral blood. The receptors stem from a middle-aged man with acute or convalescent COVID-19.

The rearrangement links TRBV19 to TRBJ2-5; D perhaps matches TRBD2 (5 bases). Trimming stripped 5 bases from V and 0 bases from J, with 7 bases between. Looked up from germline, CDR1 is LNHDA and CDR2 is SQIVND (reference sequence). This CDR3 contains 13 residues. The CDR3 coding sequence is TGTGCCAGTAGTCGAGGGTACCAAGAGACCCAGTACTTC. This gives the protein CASSRGYQETQYF.

CDR3 sequence reads: CASSLVTAQETQYF. DNA of the CDR3: TGTGCCAGCAGCTTAGTGACAGCGCAAGAGACCCAGTACTTC. The V and J genes are TRBV7-8 and TRBJ2-5; maybe TRBD1 (5 bases). In germline, CDR1 is SGHVS, CDR2 FQNEAQ. V lost 1 base and J lost 2, with 8 bases in between. This CDR3 has 14 residues.

This rearrangement joins TRBV7-2 to TRBJ2-2; D is perhaps TRBD1 (5 bases). The CDR3 extends over 13 amino acids. Germline lookup yields CDR1 SGHTA and CDR2 FQGNSA. V lost 6 bases and J 9 bases, leaving 14 bases between the germline ends. DNA of the CDR3: TGTGCCAGCAGGGACACGGGTACGTGGGAGCTGTTTTTT. Translated: CASRDTGTWELFF.

The chain combines TRBV6-2 or TRBV6-3 with TRBJ2-7, with D tentatively TRBD2 (6 bases). V shed 3 bases and J shed 2 bases, with 8 bases lying between them. There are 13 residues in the CDR3. Germline V gene sequence: CDR1 MNHEY, CDR2 SVGEGT. CDR3 sequence reads: CASSYSGAYEQYV. For the CDR3, the DNA is TGTGCCAGCAGTTATAGCGGTGCCTACGAGCAGTACGTC.

This clone showed up just a few times. V gene TRBV6-5 combines with J gene TRBJ1-2, with 8 bases matching TRBD1. Germline assignment: CDR1 MNHEY and CDR2 SVGAGI. The CDR3 is made up of 14 amino acids. Trimming at V came to 10 bases and at J to 1 base, leaving 8 bases not matched to a gene. CDR3 DNA: TGTGCCACCAACAGGGGGGGACGTAACTATGGCTACACCTTC. Amino acids: CATNRGGRNYGYTF.

V gene TRBV2 combines with J gene TRBJ1-1; D not certain. There are 14 residues in the CDR3. Germline lookup yields CDR1 SNHLY and CDR2 FYNNEI. V lost 3 bases and J 2 bases, leaving 10 bases between the germline ends. In DNA form, the CDR3 reads TGTGCCAGCAGTGATCCCAGGTTCAACACTGAAGCTTTCTTT. It yields the protein CASSDPRFNTEAFF.

CDR3 bases: TGTGCCAGCAGCGGAACCGGGACAGGGTTAGAGCAGTACTTC. It yields the protein CASSGTGTGLEQYF. V is TRBV27 and J is TRBJ2-7, with 9 bases matching TRBD1. J gave up 7 bases and V 6 bases, and 10 bases lay outside the gene matches. Germline V lookup: CDR1 MNHEY, CDR2 SMNVEV (reference sequence). This CDR3 comprises 14 residues.

There are a few counts of this clone. The J gene is TRBJ2-5, the V gene TRBV7-3, with a tentative D call TRBD1 (6 bases). Trimming took 2 bases from V and 2 from J, leaving 12 bases between them. The CDR3 spans 15 residues. CDR1 and CDR2 from the germline V gene are SGHTA and FQGTGA. The CDR3 sequence: CASSLSGDRQETQYF. The CDR3 DNA reads TGTGCCAGCAGCTTATCTGGCGACAGGCAAGAGACCCAGTACTTC. Combining the CDR3 with reference TRBV7-3 and TRBJ2-5 gives the whole variable domain GAGVSQTPSNKVTEKGKYVELRCDPISGHTALYWYRQSLGQGPEFLIYFQGTGAADDSGLPNDRFFAVRPEGSVSTLKIQRTERGDSAVYLCASSLSGDRQETQYFGPGTRLLVL.

This clone was recorded once. The chain has TRBV4-2 and TRBJ2-1, with 7 nucleotides matching TRBD2. The CDR3 spans 15 residues. The germline gives CDR1 LGHNA, CDR2 YNFKEQ. V lost 4 bases to trimming and J lost 4 bases; unmatched junction nucleotides: 7. Here the CDR3 reads CASSLGLGSYNEQFF. The CDR3 nucleotides are TGTGCCAGCAGCCTCGGACTAGGATCGTACAATGAGCAGTTCTTC.

This clone came up once. The V call is TRBV7-3, the J call TRBJ2-2, with TRBD1 as a possible D gene (6 bases). CDR3 size: 12 residues. The ends were cut back, 5 bases at V and 8 bases at J, with 9 bases in the middle. Looked up from germline, CDR1 is SGHTA and CDR2 is FQGTGA. CDR3 residues: CASSPDRGELFF. Here the CDR3 DNA reads TGTGCCAGCAGCCCCGACAGGGGGGAGCTGTTTTTT.

The chain combines TRBV28 with TRBJ1-2; a possible D gene is TRBD1 (6 bases). CDR3 size: 13 residues. Germline V CDR1 and CDR2: MDHEN, SYDVKM. V lost 4 bases and J lost 4, with 10 bases in between. In nucleotides, the CDR3 is TGTGCCAGCAGTTCTTACAGGGTCTATGGCTACACCTTC. Its protein product is CASSSYRVYGYTF.

The chain uses TRBV4-2 and TRBJ2-1; tentative D call: TRBD1 (7 bases). The CDR3 sequence is 16 residues long. Germline CDR1 is LGHNA and CDR2 is YNFKEQ. V lost 0 bases, J lost 7 bases, and 16 bases lay in between. The CDR3 sequence is CASSQDFEAGGNEQFF. The CDR3 coding sequence is TGTGCCAGCAGCCAAGATTTTGAGGCAGGGGGGAATGAGCAGTTCTTC.

This chain joins TRBV10-3 and TRBJ1-1, with TRBD1 identical over 10 bases. The CDR3 runs to 14 residues. V was pared by 10 bases and J by 1 base, with 6 bases of the junction left unmatched. Germline loops: CDR1 ENHRY, CDR2 SYGVKD. The CDR3 reads CASRQGAGNTEAFF. The CDR3 DNA reads TGTGCCAGCAGACAGGGGGCAGGGAACACTGAAGCTTTCTTT.

This chain connects TRBV6-1 to TRBJ2-2; D is possibly TRBD1 (5 bases). The CDR3 covers 15 residues. Trimming removed 0 bases at V and 5 bases at J, with 10 bases between. The V gene's germline CDR1 is MNHNS and CDR2 SASEGT. CDR3 bases: TGTGCCAGCAGTGAAGCGGCAGGACAAACCGGGGAGCTGTTTTTT. Residues: CASSEAAGQTGELFF.

This clone appeared a single time. V and J are TRBV5-1 and TRBJ2-5, with 12 bases matching TRBD2. The CDR3 is made up of 20 amino acids. Germline V gene lookup returns CDR1 SGHRS and CDR2 YFSETQ. V was clipped by 0 bases and J by 5 bases; unmatched bases: 17. CDR3 sequence reads: CASSLVPVASGGDLRETQYF. CDR3 in DNA: TGCGCCAGCAGCTTGGTCCCCGTAGCTAGCGGGGGGGACCTCCGGGAGACCCAGTACTTC.

The gene calls are TRBV3-1 (or the pseudogene TRBV3-2) and TRBJ2-2, with D possibly being TRBD2 (7 bases). CDR1 is LGHDT and CDR2 is YNNKEL in the germline V gene (reference sequence). The CDR3 is 15 residues long. Trimming cost V 7 bases and J 6 bases, with 18 bases left between them. The CDR3 nucleotides read TGTGCCAGCAACGTAAGGGGGGGGGCCCCCGGGGAGCTGTTTTTT. It is translated as CASNVRGGAPGELFF.

This chain joins TRBV21-1 and TRBJ2-7; the listed D gene, TRBD2, was not tested against the DNA. TRBV21-1 represents a pseudogene. The CDR3 length is 14 residues. CDR3 in amino acids: CASSRGVEWYEQYV. CDR3 bases: TGTGCCAGCAGCCGGGGGGTTGAGTGGTACGAGCAGTACGTC.

The chain has TRBV7-6 and TRBJ1-1; D is unclear. V was clipped by 5 bases and J by 3 bases, with 19 bases between them. Germline values: CDR1 SGHVS, CDR2 FNYEAQ. This CDR3 is built from 16 residues. CDR3 loop: CASSPGLKNKDTEAFF. The CDR3 DNA sequence: TGTGCCAGCAGCCCCGGACTAAAAAATAAGGACACTGAAGCTTTCTTT.

The chain carries TRBV10-1 and TRBJ2-2, with a tentative D call TRBD1 (5 bases). CDR1 is WNHNN, CDR2 SYGVQD, per germline (reference sequence). This CDR3 comprises 12 residues. Between the trimmed V and J ends, which lost 4 bases and 7 bases, there was a span of 7 bases. CDR3 sequence reads: CASSGGSGELFF. CDR3 DNA: TGCGCCAGCAGTGGGGGCAGCGGGGAGCTGTTTTTT.

The chain uses TRBV6-7 and TRBJ1-1, with D perhaps matching TRBD1 (6 bases). TRBV6-7 is assigned to the ORF class and has an uncertain function. CDR3 length: 16 residues. Trimming took off 5 bases at V and 5 bases at J, with 21 bases between the two ends. The CDR3 reads CASSPRSTDRRTEAFF. Written as DNA, the CDR3 is TGTGCCAGCAGTCCCCGTTCCACCGACAGGCGAACTGAAGCTTTCTTT.

The chain employs TRBV5-1 and TRBJ1-4; D not resolved. The CDR3 loop spans 15 amino acids. Germline CDR1 SGHRS, CDR2 YFSETQ. The V gene lost 2 bases and the J gene lost 0 bases, with 8 bases spanning the gap. CDR3 nucleotides: TGCGCCAGCAGCTTCTCAGTTGCAACTAATGAAAAACTGTTTTTT. It encodes CASSFSVATNEKLFF.

The genes are TRBV12-2 and TRBJ1-6; the D call of TRBD1 is as the table states it, not checked on the DNA. TRBV12-2 is listed as a pseudogene. The CDR3 length is 20 residues. Here the CDR3 reads CASRLAQGQAPSSYNSPLHF. DNA for the CDR3: TGTGCAAGTCGCTTAGCGCAAGGACAGGCCCCAAGCTCCTATAATTCACCCCTCCACTTT.

This chain connects TRBV5-1 to TRBJ2-1; 7 nucleotides line up with TRBD1. The germline CDR1 and CDR2 sequences are SGHRS and YFSETQ. The V and J ends lost 0 bases and 4 bases, in that order; junction bases with no gene match: 4. CDR3 length: 15 amino acids. CDR3 in DNA: TGCGCCAGCAGCTTGGGACAGGGAAAATACAATGAGCAGTTCTTC. This codes for CASSLGQGKYNEQFF.

Concerning this clone itself: Other DNA sequences from this sample encode an identical CDR3 as well. The V and J genes are TRBV9 and TRBJ1-2; D gene ambiguous. This CDR3 has 13 residues. The V end lost 0 bases, the J end lost 4 bases, and 7 bases lay between the germline ends. Germline lookup yields CDR1 SGDLS and CDR2 YYNGEE. CDR3 nucleotides: TGTGCCAGCAGCGTAGGAGGTTCCTATGGCTACACCTTC. Protein sequence: CASSVGGSYGYTF.

V and J are TRBV5-6 and TRBJ1-5, with 8 bases matching TRBD1. The germline gives CDR1 SGHDT, CDR2 YYEEEE. Germline trimming cut 4 bases from V and 7 bases from J; bases unmatched to any gene: 7. The CDR3 runs 14 residues. The CDR3 loop reads CASSRTGNGQPQHF. CDR3 DNA: TGTGCCAGCAGCAGGACAGGGAACGGCCAGCCCCAGCATTTT.

The chain recombines TRBV10-3 with TRBJ1-1, with TRBD1 identical over 8 bases. V shed 0 bases and J 5 bases; nucleotides not matched to a gene: 5. The CDR3 contains 15 residues. Germline values: CDR1 ENHRY, CDR2 SYGVKD. CDR3 in DNA: TGTGCCATCAGTGAGTCTCTAACAGGGGGAACTGAAGCTTTCTTT. It codes for CAISESLTGGTEAFF.

About this clone itself: Other DNA sequences in this specimen translate into the identical CDR3. V and J are TRBV11-2 and TRBJ1-1; a possible D gene is TRBD1 (6 bases). This CDR3 has 14 residues. Trimming removed 5 bases at V and 2 bases at J, with 12 bases between. Germline assignment: CDR1 SGHAT and CDR2 FQNNGV. CDR3 bases: TGTGCCAGCAGCCCGCTACAGGGAAACACTGAAGCTTTCTTT. Its protein product is CASSPLQGNTEAFF.

This clone was picked up a small number of times. The gene calls are TRBV2 and TRBJ2-1, with 8 bases identical to TRBD2. J gave up 4 bases and V 3 bases, and 5 bases lay outside the gene matches. This CDR3 is built from 15 residues. CDR1 and CDR2 (germline): SNHLY, FYNNEI. The CDR3 DNA follows: TGTGCCAGCAGTGAGACGCGGGGGGAGTACAATGAGCAGTTCTTC. Amino acids: CASSETRGEYNEQFF.

This rearrangement joins TRBV3-1 (or the pseudogene TRBV3-2) to TRBJ1-1; maybe TRBD1 (6 bases). The CDR3 loop spans 12 amino acids. Trimming left V 1 base short and J 8 bases short, with 8 bases between. Per the germline V gene, CDR1 is LGHDT and CDR2 is YNNKEL (reference sequence). The CDR3 DNA reads TGTGCCAGCAGCCAAGGGGGGCCCGAAGCTTTCTTT. It translates to CASSQGGPEAFF.